Reported below is one T cell receptor beta chain. The record originates from a study of molecular identifiers for immune sequencing clone quantification. Study at large: Four portions were sequenced after RNA from about 20,000 or 100,000 naive CD8 cells was split five ways in replicates.

The CDR3 runs to 16 residues. The V segment lost 3 bases and the J segment 6 bases; nucleotides outside the gene matches: 14. Germline CDR1 DFQATT, CDR2 SNEGSKA (reference sequence). Previously reported methods and listed TCR primers produced the bulk TCR libraries. TCRdb processed the PCR reads anew with MiXCR; each CDR3 protein has one entry. The sample holds some 680,000 distinct CDR3 sequences, over 25% seen once. RNA fractions of 10%, 30% or 50% and roughly 19,000 to 1,000,000 sorted cells were the source of naive CD8 libraries. Naive CD8 T cells were sorted as CD8+CD4-CCR7+CD45RA+. The V call is TRBV20-1, the J call TRBJ2-1; 7 nucleotides agree with TRBD2. This TCR came from a human donor in good health. Some libraries in this study had Jurkat cell RNA spiked in. Sequenced sample: naive CD8+ T cells from blood, with Jurkat cell RNA spiked in. Sample subset: FACS-sorted CD8+CD4-CCR7+CD45RA+ naive T cells. CDR3 protein: CSASLGGGFVGNEQFF. The CDR3 DNA sequence: TGCAGTGCTAGTCTTGGGGGGGGGTTCGTTGGCAATGAGCAGTTCTTC.